This TCR beta chain was sequenced during a study of cytomegalovirus exposure and HLA in healthy donors. The PCR contained 60 Vbeta and 13 Jbeta primers. Produced via immunoSEQ multiplex PCR; TCRdb's table is partial and in-frame only. The data contain nearly 110,000 clones, roughly 70% of them singletons. Germline V lookup: CDR1 LGHNA, CDR2 YNFKEQ. Trimming removed 3 bases from V and 0 bases from J, with 18 bases in between. The CDR3 sequence is 18 residues long. The rearrangement links TRBV4-2 to TRBJ1-5, with a weak D call TRBD1 (5 bases). Sequenced: PBMCs. This TCR came from a middle-aged woman in good health and CMV-seropositive. The CDR3 reads CASSHSTGIRSSNQPQHF. The CDR3 DNA reads as TGTGCCAGCAGCCACAGTACAGGTATCCGAAGTAGCAATCAGCCCCAGCATTTT.